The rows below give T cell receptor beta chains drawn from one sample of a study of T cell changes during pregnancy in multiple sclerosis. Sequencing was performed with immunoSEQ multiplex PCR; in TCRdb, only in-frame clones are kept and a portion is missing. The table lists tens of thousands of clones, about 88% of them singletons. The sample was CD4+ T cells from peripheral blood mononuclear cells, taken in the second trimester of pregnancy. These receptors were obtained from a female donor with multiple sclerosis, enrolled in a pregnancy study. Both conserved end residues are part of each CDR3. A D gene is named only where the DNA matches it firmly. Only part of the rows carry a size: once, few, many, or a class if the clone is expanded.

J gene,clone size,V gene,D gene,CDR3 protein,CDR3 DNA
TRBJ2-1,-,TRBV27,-,CASSLLGGGRLNEQFF,TGTGCCAGCAGTTTACTAGGGGGAGGGCGTCTTAATGAGCAGTTCTTC
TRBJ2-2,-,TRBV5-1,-,CASSLGVTVRTGELFF,TGCGCCAGCAGCTTGGGTGTGACGGTGAGGACCGGGGAGCTGTTTTTT
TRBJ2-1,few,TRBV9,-,CASSRLRGTEQFF,TGTGCCAGCAGTAGACTAAGGGGGACTGAGCAGTTCTTC
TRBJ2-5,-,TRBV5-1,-,CASQKDRESQETQYF,TGCGCCAGCCAAAAGGACCGGGAATCACAAGAGACCCAGTACTTC
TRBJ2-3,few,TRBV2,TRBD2,CASSLLAGGRDTQYF,TGTGCCAGCAGTCTACTAGCGGGGGGCAGGGATACGCAGTATTTT
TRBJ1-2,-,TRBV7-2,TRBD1,CASSPKGQGRSGYTF,TGTGCCAGCAGCCCTAAGGGACAGGGGAGGAGCGGCTACACCTTC
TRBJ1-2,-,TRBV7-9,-,CASSLVSSYGYTF,TGTGCCAGCAGCTTAGTATCCTCCTATGGCTACACCTTC
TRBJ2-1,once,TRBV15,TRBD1,CATSSLGTGGNEQFF,TGTGCCACCAGCAGTCTGGGGACAGGGGGCAATGAGCAGTTCTTC
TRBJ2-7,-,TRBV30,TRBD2,CAWSLGGPFYEQYF,TGTGCCTGGAGTCTGGGAGGGCCGTTCTACGAGCAGTACTTC
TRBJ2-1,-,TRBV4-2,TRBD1,CASSIHGTGLSNEQFF,TGTGCCAGCAGCATCCACGGGACAGGGTTAAGCAATGAGCAGTTCTTC
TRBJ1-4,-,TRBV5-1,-,CASTVTGATFNEKLFF,TGCGCCAGCACGGTCACAGGTGCCACCTTTAATGAAAAACTGTTTTTT
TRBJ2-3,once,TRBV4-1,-,CASSQRTPLSTDTQYF,TGCGCCAGCAGCCAGCGGACACCGCTCTCCACAGATACGCAGTATTTT
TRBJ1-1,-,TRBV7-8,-,CASSFGGSTSNTEAFF,TGTGCCAGCAGCTTTGGGGGGTCCACGTCAAACACTGAAGCTTTCTTT
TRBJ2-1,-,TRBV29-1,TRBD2,CSARTSGVQQFF,TGCAGCGCCCGGACTAGCGGAGTACAGCAGTTCTTC
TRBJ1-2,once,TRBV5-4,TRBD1,CASRAGGSYGYTF,TGTGCCAGCAGGGCAGGGGGCTCCTATGGCTACACCTTC